This T cell receptor (beta chain) was identified during a study of blood T cell repertoires in COVID-19. Study-level background: From T cells, B-cell-depleted T cells, or PBMCs came the material, which was cDNA or gDNA.

The table came from immunoSEQ multiplex PCR; TCRdb's copy has only in-frame clones and leaves some out. Of around 100,000 clones in the sample, approximately 91% were seen once. Germline V gene sequence: CDR1 SGHTA, CDR2 FQGNSA. CDR3 length: 13 residues. Trimming shortened V by 0 bases and J by 8 bases, and 10 bases separated the two germline ends. The count of this clone is one. This receptor was obtained from a man aged 55 to 70 with COVID-19, enrolled during active disease. The source material was peripheral blood. The chain couples TRBV7-2 to TRBJ1-2; TRBD1 is a possible D gene (5 bases). This CDR3 reads CASSLAKGVGYTF. The CDR3 nucleotides are TGTGCCAGCAGCTTAGCGAAAGGGGTGGGCTACACCTTC.